The following is a T cell receptor beta chain sequence with its context. Its antigen remains unknown. This sample stems from a study of Graves' ophthalmopathy and Graves' hyperthyroidism. Overall study: Specimen type is peripheral blood, obtained at initial diagnosis before any treatment.

Other autoimmune disease, uncontrolled infection, pregnancy and lactation led to exclusion. Isolation of PBMCs was performed using roughly 10 ml of fresh peripheral blood. Findings and caveats of the study: The model forecast ophthalmopathy progression, reaching 70.59% sensitivity and 72.22% specificity.

The CDR3 has 17 amino acids. The V gene lost 3 bases and the J gene lost 0 bases, with 17 bases spanning the gap. For repertoire sequencing, the TCR beta CDR3 regions were amplified from RNA transcripts. HTBI primers primed a first-round RT-PCR, and a second-round multiplex PCR followed. TCRdb reanalysed the multiplex PCR reads using MiXCR and keeps one entry per CDR3 protein. Seen here are roughly 160,000 distinct CDR3 sequences, 30% to 45% observed once, and the top ten hold around 5.5%. The receptor was derived from a woman between 35 and 50 years old with Graves' ophthalmopathy. The source material was peripheral blood. The chain employs TRBV12-3 or TRBV12-4 and TRBJ1-1; D unresolved. CDR3 protein: CASSFPRSVRLNTEAFF. CDR3 coding DNA: TGTGCCAGCAGTTTTCCAAGGTCCGTGCGGTTGAACACTGAAGCTTTCTTT.